This TCR beta chain was identified in a study of prognosis after radiotherapy for stage I lung cancer. Genomic DNA was the source, and TCR beta CDR3 was amplified from it by two-round multiplex PCR. Round-one PCR had primers specific to each TRBV and TRBJ gene. TCRdb itself ran the multiplex PCR reads through MiXCR, one entry per CDR3 protein. The table shows 13,000 or so distinct CDR3 sequences, with around half occurring only once. This clonotype is a singleton in its sample. The TCR was taken from a donor aged 50 or older with non-small cell lung cancer. The material sequenced was PBMCs, taken before or after stereotactic body radiation therapy (not recorded which).

CDR3 region: CSARRDRTNTEAFF. DNA for the CDR3: TGCAGTGCGAGACGGGACAGGACGAACACTGAAGCTTTCTTT. The rearrangement links TRBV20-1 to TRBJ1-1; TRBD1 matches at 8 bases. CDR1 DFQATT and CDR2 SNEGSKA come from the germline V gene (reference sequence). V was pared by 6 bases and J by 1 base, with 7 bases of the junction left unmatched. The CDR3 runs 14 residues.